These 3 T cell receptor beta chains originate from one sample sequenced in a study of blood T cells in healthy people across ages. PCR was performed a second time for about 7 to 12 cycles using a sample-barcoded 5' primer and a J-beta primer mix. TCRdb fed the 5' RACE reads into MiXCR, producing one record per CDR3 protein. This sample has roughly 1.4 million distinct CDR3 sequences; approximately 59% occur once, and the top ten carry over 6.5%. The sequenced material came from blood. These receptors were collected from a man between 18 and 29 years old in good health.

The V call is TRBV7-2, the J call TRBJ1-1; 9 bases align to TRBD1. The V gene end was trimmed by 5 bases and the J gene end by 6 bases; junction bases not matched to a gene: 7. Germline CDR1 SGHTA, CDR2 FQGNSA. The CDR3 consists of 14 residues. This chain's CDR3 is CASSLTGTGPEAFF. The DNA for the CDR3 is TGTGCCAGCAGCCTCACAGGGACAGGGCCTGAAGCTTTCTTT.

The rearrangement uses TRBV10-1 and TRBJ2-7; D not certain. The CDR3 loop spans 18 amino acids. The V gene's germline CDR1 is WNHNN and CDR2 SYGVQD (reference sequence). V lost 11 bases to trimming and J lost 2 bases, with 31 bases between them. The CDR3 loop reads CAPYPHSLLTTLTYEQYF. The CDR3 nucleotides read TGCGCCCCCTATCCACACAGCCTTCTAACTACCCTGACCTACGAGCAGTACTTC.

The chain links TRBV6-1 to TRBJ1-5; D might be TRBD1 (5 bases). V lost 2 bases and J lost 4, with 12 bases in between. CDR3 size: 15 residues. Looked up from germline, CDR1 is MNHNS and CDR2 is SASEGT. The CDR3 here is CASSEPGLRNQPQHF. In DNA form, the CDR3 reads TGTGCCAGCAGTGAACCGGGGCTTCGGAATCAGCCCCAGCATTTT.